This passage covers 3 T cell receptor beta chains from one sample sequenced in a study of cytomegalovirus exposure and HLA in healthy donors. This PCR relied on a set of 60 Vbeta primers and 13 Jbeta primers. Produced via immunoSEQ multiplex PCR; TCRdb's table is partial and in-frame only. The sample consists of hundreds of thousands of clones, less than 85% of them appearing once. What was sequenced was PBMCs. The receptors were gathered from a man aged 18-30 years in good health and CMV-seronegative.

V gene TRBV10-1 combines with J gene TRBJ2-7; TRBD2 might be the D (6 bases). The V end was cut by 5 bases, the J end by 6 bases, with 8 bases between. Germline CDR1 and CDR2: WNHNN and SYGVQD (reference sequence). This CDR3 spans 11 amino acids. The CDR3 DNA follows: TGCGCCAGCAGTCAGGAGGGCGAGCAGTACTTC. This sequence encodes CASSQEGEQYF.

This clone was picked up a small number of times. Here the CDR3 reads CASSPRLAGVYEQFF. The CDR3 nucleotides are TGTGCCAGCAGCCCTCGACTAGCGGGAGTCTATGAGCAGTTCTTC. J is TRBJ2-1 and V is TRBV7-2; 12 positions agree with TRBD2. The CDR3 length is 15 residues. V was pared by 5 bases and J by 8 bases, with 7 bases of the junction left unmatched. The germline V gene has CDR1 SGHTA and CDR2 FQGNSA.

The chain uses TRBV15 and TRBJ1-4; D not resolved. Looked up from germline, CDR1 is LNHNV and CDR2 is YYDKDF (reference sequence). The CDR3 is made up of 13 amino acids. The ends were cut back, 1 base at V and 8 bases at J, with 8 bases in the middle. CDR3 in amino acids: CATSRVRVEKLFF. The CDR3 coding sequence is TGTGCCACCAGCAGAGTGAGGGTCGAAAAACTGTTTTTT.